The clone carrying this T cell receptor beta chain was seen only once. These data originate in a study of blood T cell repertoires in COVID-19. Study-level information: From T cells, B-cell-depleted T cells, or PBMCs came the material, which was cDNA or gDNA.

Losses at the gene ends were 2 bases for V and 5 bases for J; bases not matched to a gene: 9. The CDR3 has 15 residues. Germline CDR1 is SGHDT and CDR2 is YYEEEE. Source study methods: Reference gene primer amplification gave estimated nucleated cell counts. The repertoire was sequenced with immunoSEQ multiplex PCR; TCRdb's copy has only in-frame clones and lacks some. That table gives V, J and clone size, and the DNA gave D and trimming. The sample shows 55,000 to 75,000 clones, approximately 90% of them seen only once. The receptor was isolated from a human donor in a cohort sampled during active COVID-19. V is TRBV5-6 and J is TRBJ1-2; TRBD1 aligns across 7 bases. Sequenced: peripheral blood. This chain's CDR3 is CASSFTGEVRYGYTF. DNA of the CDR3: TGTGCCAGCAGCTTTACAGGGGAGGTACGGTATGGCTACACCTTC. Drawing the rest from reference TRBV5-6 and TRBJ1-2, the complete variable domain is DAGVTQSPTHLIKTRGQQVTLRCSPKSGHDTVSWYQQALGQGPQFIFQYYEEEERQRGNFPDRFSGHQFPNYSSELNVNALLLGDSALYLCASSFTGEVRYGYTFGSGTRLTVV.